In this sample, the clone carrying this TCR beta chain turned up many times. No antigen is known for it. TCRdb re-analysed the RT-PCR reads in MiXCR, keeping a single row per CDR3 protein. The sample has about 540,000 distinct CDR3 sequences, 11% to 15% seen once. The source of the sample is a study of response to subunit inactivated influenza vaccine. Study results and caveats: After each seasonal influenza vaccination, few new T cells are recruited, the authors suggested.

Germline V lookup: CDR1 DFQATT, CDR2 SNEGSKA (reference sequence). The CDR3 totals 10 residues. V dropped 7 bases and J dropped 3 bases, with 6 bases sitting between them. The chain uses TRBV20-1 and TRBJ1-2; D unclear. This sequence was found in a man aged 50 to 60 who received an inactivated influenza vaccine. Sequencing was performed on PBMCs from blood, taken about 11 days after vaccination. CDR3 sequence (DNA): TGCAGTGTCCATGACTATGGCTACACCTTC. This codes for CSVHDYGYTF.